This T cell receptor (beta chain) came from a study of T-cell reconstitution after alpha-beta-depleted transplantation in children. Trimming pared 1 base from V and 4 bases from J, leaving 9 bases between. The CDR3 runs to 14 residues. Germline CDR1 reads SGHTA; CDR2 reads FQGNSA. Preparation of the TCRbeta library used unique molecular identifiers. From the PCR reads, TCRdb called clonotypes with MiXCR, one entry per CDR3 protein. The table records several thousand distinct CDR3 sequences, 5% to 5.5% of them present only once. This clonotype was seen repeatedly, ten times or more. This clonotype was obtained from a child younger than two who had a stem cell transplant for acute myeloid leukemia, so the T cells may come from the graft donor. The J gene is TRBJ2-3, the V gene TRBV7-2; D is unclear. Sequenced here: PBMCs, mostly from graft donor cells, sampled 180 days after TCRalphabeta/CD19-depleted stem cell transplant. CDR3 in DNA: TGTGCCAGCAGCTTAGGGACGGCCCCAGATACGCAGTATTTT. Its protein product is CASSLGTAPDTQYF.